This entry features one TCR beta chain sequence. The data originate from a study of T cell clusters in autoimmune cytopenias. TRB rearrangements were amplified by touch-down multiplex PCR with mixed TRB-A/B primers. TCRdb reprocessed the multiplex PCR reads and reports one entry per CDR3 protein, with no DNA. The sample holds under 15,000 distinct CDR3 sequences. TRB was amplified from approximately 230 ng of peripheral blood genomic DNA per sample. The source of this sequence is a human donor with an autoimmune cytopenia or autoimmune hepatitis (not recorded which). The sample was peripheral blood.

CDR3 loop: CASLRQGGETQYF. The chain combines TRBV6-6 with TRBJ2-5; TCRdb lists TRBD1, though no DNA is available to test this call. From germline, CDR1 is MNHNY and CDR2 SVGAGI (reference sequence). The CDR3 is 13 residues long.